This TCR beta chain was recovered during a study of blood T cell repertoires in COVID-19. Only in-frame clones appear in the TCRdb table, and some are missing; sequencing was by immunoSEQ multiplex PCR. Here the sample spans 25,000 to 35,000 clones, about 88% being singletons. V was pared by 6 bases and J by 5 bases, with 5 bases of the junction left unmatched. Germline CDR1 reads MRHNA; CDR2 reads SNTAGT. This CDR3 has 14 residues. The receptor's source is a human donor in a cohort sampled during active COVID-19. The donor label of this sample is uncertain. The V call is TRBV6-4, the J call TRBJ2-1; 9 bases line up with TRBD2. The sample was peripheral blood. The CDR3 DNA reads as TGTGCCAGCAGCACTCTAGCGGGAAACAATGAGCAGTTCTTC. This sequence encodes CASSTLAGNNEQFF.